Presented here are 20 T cell receptor beta chains from one specimen sequenced in a study of T cells in Graves' hyperthyroidism and ophthalmopathy. Researchers amplified the TCR beta CDR3 regions from RNA transcripts. The HTBI primer set drove a first-round RT-PCR of the TCR CDR3. TCRdb re-derived calls from the multiplex PCR reads in MiXCR, one entry per CDR3 protein. The sample lists hundreds of thousands of distinct CDR3 sequences, about 15% occurring once. Sequencing was done on a sample of blood. The source of these receptors is a man between 18 and 35 years old with Graves' ophthalmopathy.

This clonotype has a count of ten or more. This chain uses TRBV11-2 with TRBJ2-7; possible D gene TRBD2, 5 bases. CDR1 and CDR2 (germline): SGHAT, FQNNGV. Trimming removed 5 bases at V and 4 bases at J, with 15 bases between. The CDR3 contains 14 residues. CDR3 coding DNA: TGTGCCAGCAGCCGGGGATGGGCGGATTACGAGCAGTACTTC. It is translated as CASSRGWADYEQYF.

This clonotype has at least ten counts. The chain links TRBV6-1 to TRBJ2-7; D is possibly TRBD1 (6 bases). Between the trimmed V and J ends, which lost 7 bases and 2 bases, there was a span of 15 bases. Germline V CDR1 and CDR2: MNHNS, SASEGT. The CDR3 spans 14 residues. CDR3 in DNA: TGTGCCAGCAAAATCTCCGGGACAACCTACGAGCAGTACTTC. This sequence encodes CASKISGTTYEQYF.

J is TRBJ2-5 and V is TRBV5-6; tentatively, D is TRBD1 (5 bases). Germline lookup yields CDR1 SGHDT and CDR2 YYEEEE. The CDR3 runs 14 residues. Between the trimmed V and J ends, which lost 4 bases and 5 bases, there was a span of 15 bases. Written as DNA, the CDR3 is TGTGCCAGCAGCCCCTCTAGGGGTCTCGAGACCCAGTACTTC. Encoded protein: CASSPSRGLETQYF.

This clonotype was seen a few times. This chain joins TRBV4-1 and TRBJ2-7; 8 bases are a match to TRBD1. CDR1 and CDR2 (germline): MGHRA, YSYEKL. Trimming cost V 1 base and J 4 bases; bases outside gene matches: 6. The CDR3 is made up of 15 amino acids. CDR3 nucleotides: TGCGCCAGCAGCCAAGGAGACCAGGGGGCGTACGAGCAGTACTTC. It specifies CASSQGDQGAYEQYF.

This clonotype was counted many times. The V and J genes are TRBV20-1 and TRBJ2-5; D might be TRBD1 or TRBD2, each matching 6 bases. Trimming took 3 bases from V and 5 from J, leaving 13 bases between them. Germline V CDR1 and CDR2: DFQATT, SNEGSKA (reference sequence). This CDR3 comprises 13 residues. The CDR3 coding sequence is TGCAGTGCTAGCGGGGGCATTAGGGAGACCCAGTACTTC. This gives the protein CSASGGIRETQYF.

This chain connects TRBV9 to TRBJ1-6; 9 bases match TRBD1. Trimming at V came to 3 bases and at J to 10 bases, leaving 5 bases not matched to a gene. The CDR3 has 14 amino acids. The germline V gene has CDR1 SGDLS and CDR2 YYNGEE. The CDR3 loop is CASSARQGGSPLHF. The CDR3 nucleotides read TGTGCCAGCAGCGCCCGACAGGGGGGATCACCCCTCCACTTT.

This clonotype showed up many times. The chain carries TRBV20-1 and TRBJ2-1; 10 positions match TRBD2. CDR3 length: 15 residues. The V and J ends lost 0 bases and 4 bases, in that order; junction bases with no gene match: 3. Germline V gene sequence: CDR1 DFQATT, CDR2 SNEGSKA (reference sequence). The CDR3 is CSARDDSGRYNEQFF. DNA of the CDR3: TGCAGTGCTAGAGATGATAGCGGGAGGTACAATGAGCAGTTCTTC.

V and J are TRBV19 and TRBJ2-1, with TRBD2 matching over 11 bases. The junction had 2 bases not matched to a gene; V was cut back by 3 bases and J by 7 bases. The V gene's germline CDR1 is LNHDA and CDR2 SQIVND (reference sequence). This CDR3 contains 14 residues. CDR3 DNA sequence: TGTGCCAGTAGTATGAGACTAGCGGGGAATGAGCAGTTCTTC. Translation gives CASSMRLAGNEQFF.

There are a few counts of this clonotype. The chain carries TRBV7-9 and TRBJ2-1; TRBD2 is a possible D gene (6 bases). Trimming took off 5 bases at V and 7 bases at J, with 18 bases between the two ends. Per the germline V gene, CDR1 is SEHNR and CDR2 is FQNEAQ (reference sequence). This CDR3 has 15 amino acids. The CDR3 region is CASSRRTGGGNEQFF. As DNA, the CDR3 is TGTGCCAGCAGCCGCAGGACGGGTGGGGGGAATGAGCAGTTCTTC.

In its sample, this clonotype was seen many times. The chain recombines TRBV6-1 with TRBJ2-1; 7 nucleotides line up with TRBD2. Germline CDR1 MNHNS, CDR2 SASEGT. This CDR3 spans 21 amino acids. V lost 5 bases to trimming and J lost 5 bases; unmatched junction nucleotides: 27. The CDR3 nucleotides are TGTGCCAGCAGTTATTCATCCGCAGGGAGGGACCTAAAGGGATTTCACAATGAGCAGTTCTTC. Residues: CASSYSSAGRDLKGFHNEQFF.

The chain has TRBV6-6 and TRBJ1-3, with no clear D. This CDR3 has 16 amino acids. V gave up 0 bases and J gave up 0 bases, with 9 bases separating them. CDR1 and CDR2 (germline): MNHNY, SVGAGI (reference sequence). Written as DNA, the CDR3 is TGTGCCAGCAGTTACTCGATCTCCAGCTCTGGAAACACCATATATTTT. Its protein is CASSYSISSSGNTIYF.

This clonotype was detected ten times or more. For the CDR3, the DNA is TGCAGTGCTTACTCCCCGAGCTCCTACAATGAGCAGTTCTTC. Protein product: CSAYSPSSYNEQFF. V and J are TRBV20-1 and TRBJ2-1; D unclear. Germline-derived CDR1 and CDR2 are DFQATT and SNEGSKA (reference sequence). The CDR3 is 14 residues long. The V end was cut by 5 bases, the J end by 0 bases, with 11 bases between.

This clonotype appeared many times. This chain links TRBV12-3 or TRBV12-4 with TRBJ2-3, with D maybe TRBD2 (6 bases). The CDR3 consists of 14 residues. Trimming removed 3 bases from V and 6 bases from J, with 13 bases in between. The CDR3 sequence: CASSLARGADTQYF. The DNA for the CDR3 is TGTGCCAGCAGTTTGGCGCGGGGTGCTGATACGCAGTATTTT.

This clonotype came up once. CDR3 nucleotide sequence: TGTGCCAGCAGCTTGGAGGTACAGGGGAAGAAACTCTACGAGCAGTACTTC. This codes for CASSLEVQGKKLYEQYF. The chain joins TRBV5-4 to TRBJ2-7; 7 bases fit TRBD1. V lost 0 bases and J lost 3; bases outside the gene matches: 12. The germline gives CDR1 SGHNT, CDR2 YYREEE (reference sequence). The CDR3 loop spans 17 amino acids.

This clonotype was seen only a few times. The chain is built from TRBV19 and TRBJ1-2; the D is unclear. Trimming pared 9 bases from V and 8 bases from J, leaving 25 bases between. The CDR3 length is 15 residues. CDR1 and CDR2 from the germline V gene are LNHDA and SQIVND (reference sequence). CDR3 in amino acids: CASTWAVDLGRGYTF. DNA of the CDR3: TGTGCCAGCACCTGGGCAGTGGACCTAGGTCGGGGCTACACCTTC.

This clonotype was counted at least ten times. The rearrangement links TRBV7-9 to TRBJ2-4, with D unresolved. This CDR3 region has 16 residues. V was cut by 1 base and J by 0 bases, with 10 bases left in between. Germline CDR1 and CDR2: SEHNR and FQNEAQ (reference sequence). CDR3 DNA: TGTGCCAGCAGCTTAGTGGGATTAATAGCCAAAAACATTCAGTACTTC. It is translated as CASSLVGLIAKNIQYF. The variable domain in full, completed from reference TRBV7-9 and TRBJ2-4, reads DTGVSQNPRHKITKRGQNVTFRCDPISEHNRLYWYRQTLGQGPEFLTYFQNEAQLEKSRLLSDRFSAERPKGSFSTLEIQRTEQGDSAMYLCASSLVGLIAKNIQYFGAGTRLSVL.

This chain uses TRBV30 with TRBJ1-4; 7 positions match TRBD1. CDR1 is GTSNPN and CDR2 is SVGIG in the germline V gene (reference sequence). CDR3 length: 17 residues. Trimming took 6 bases from V and 3 from J; bases not matched to a gene: 16. The CDR3 sequence is CACQSPSGGLSNEKLFF. CDR3 sequence (DNA): TGTGCCTGCCAGTCCCCGTCAGGGGGGCTATCTAATGAAAAACTGTTTTTT. Complete variable domain (other parts from reference TRBV30 and TRBJ1-4): SQTIHQWPATLVQPVGSPLSLECTVEGTSNPNLYWYRQAAGRGLQLLFYSVGIGQISSEVPQNLSASRPQDRQFILSSKKLLLSDSGFYLCACQSPSGGLSNEKLFFGSGTQLSVL.

This clonotype was observed a few times. This sequence joins TRBV13 and TRBJ2-7; D may be TRBD2 (6 bases). CDR1 is PRHDT, CDR2 FYEKMQ, per germline (reference sequence). CDR3 size: 14 residues. V lost 4 bases, J lost 6 bases, and 16 bases lay in between. In DNA, the CDR3 is TGTGCCAGCAGCTCCGAGAGGCTAGCGCGCGAGCAGTACTTC. Protein: CASSSERLAREQYF.

This clonotype was seen repeatedly, ten times or more. The chain uses TRBV5-1 and TRBJ2-1, with D perhaps given as TRBD1 or TRBD2 (5 bases each). Germline CDR1 and CDR2: SGHRS and YFSETQ. There are 15 residues in the CDR3. V lost 5 bases and J lost 3, with 15 bases in between. Written as DNA, the CDR3 is TGCGCCAGCAGGCTGTCCCGGGACGGCTACAATGAGCAGTTCTTC. Translation: CASRLSRDGYNEQFF.

This clonotype was recorded many times. This chain links TRBV6-1 with TRBJ1-2, with a weak D call TRBD1 (5 bases). The V gene lost 5 bases and the J gene lost 8 bases, with 18 bases spanning the gap. This CDR3 spans 14 amino acids. Germline CDR1 and CDR2: MNHNS and SASEGT. CDR3 coding DNA: TGTGCCAGCAGTTCCCTCACAGGTCGGCTCGGCTACACCTTC. The encoded protein is CASSSLTGRLGYTF.